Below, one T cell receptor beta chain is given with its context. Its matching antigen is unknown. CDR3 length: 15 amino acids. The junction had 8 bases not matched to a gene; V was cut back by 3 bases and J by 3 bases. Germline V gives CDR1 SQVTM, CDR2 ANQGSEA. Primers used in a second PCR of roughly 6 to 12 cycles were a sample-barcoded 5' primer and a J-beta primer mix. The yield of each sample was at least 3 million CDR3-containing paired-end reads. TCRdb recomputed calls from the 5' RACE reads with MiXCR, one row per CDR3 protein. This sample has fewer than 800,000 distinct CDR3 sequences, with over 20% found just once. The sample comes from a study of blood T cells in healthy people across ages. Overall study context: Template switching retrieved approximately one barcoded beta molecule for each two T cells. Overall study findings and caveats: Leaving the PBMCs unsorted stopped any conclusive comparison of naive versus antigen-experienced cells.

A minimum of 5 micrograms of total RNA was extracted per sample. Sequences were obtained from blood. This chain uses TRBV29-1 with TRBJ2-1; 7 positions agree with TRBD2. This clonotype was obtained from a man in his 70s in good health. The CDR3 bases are TGCAGCGTTGACTCCCTAGCGGAGGTCTACAATGAGCAGTTCTTC. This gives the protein CSVDSLAEVYNEQFF.